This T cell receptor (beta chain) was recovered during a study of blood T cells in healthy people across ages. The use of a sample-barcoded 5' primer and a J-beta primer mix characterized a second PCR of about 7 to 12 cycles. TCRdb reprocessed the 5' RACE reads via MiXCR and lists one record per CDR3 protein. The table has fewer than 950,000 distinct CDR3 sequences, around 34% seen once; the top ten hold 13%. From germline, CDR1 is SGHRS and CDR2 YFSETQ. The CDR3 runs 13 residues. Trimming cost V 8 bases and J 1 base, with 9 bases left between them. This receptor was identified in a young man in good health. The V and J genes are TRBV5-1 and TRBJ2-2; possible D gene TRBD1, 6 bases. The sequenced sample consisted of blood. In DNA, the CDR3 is TGCGCCAGTCAACAGGGGAACACCGGGGAGCTGTTTTTT. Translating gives CASQQGNTGELFF. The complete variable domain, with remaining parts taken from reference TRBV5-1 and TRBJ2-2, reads KAGVTQTPRYLIKTRGQQVTLSCSPISGHRSVSWYQQTPGQGLQFLFEYFSETQRNKGNFPGRFSGRQFSNSRSEMNVSTLELGDSALYLCASQQGNTGELFFGEGSRLTVL.